This T cell receptor (beta chain) was observed in a study of T cell changes during pregnancy in multiple sclerosis. V was pared by 3 bases and J by 5 bases, with 6 bases of the junction left unmatched. Germline CDR1 is SGHRS and CDR2 is YFSETQ. The CDR3 runs to 16 residues. TCRdb's table, derived via immunoSEQ multiplex PCR, lists solely in-frame clones and lacks some. The sample holds some 67,000 clones; around 90% are singletons and the top ten take 2.3%. This clone was recorded only once. The chain uses TRBV5-1 and TRBJ2-1, with 12 bases fitting TRBD2. This clonotype originated in a female donor with multiple sclerosis, enrolled in a pregnancy study. The material sequenced was peripheral blood, taken in the first trimester of pregnancy. CDR3 loop: CASSSGLAGWNNEQFF. DNA for the CDR3: TGCGCCAGCAGCTCGGGACTAGCGGGCTGGAACAATGAGCAGTTCTTC. The whole variable domain, remainder taken from reference TRBV5-1 and TRBJ2-1, is KAGVTQTPRYLIKTRGQQVTLSCSPISGHRSVSWYQQTPGQGLQFLFEYFSETQRNKGNFPGRFSGRQFSNSRSEMNVSTLELGDSALYLCASSSGLAGWNNEQFFGPGTRLTVL.